Following are 27 T cell receptor beta chains from one sample sequenced in a study of tumor and adjacent non-tumor tissue in lung cancer (dated by TCRdb to 2016 to 2018). Receptor libraries were prepared by multiplex PCR. This sample was sequenced with an Illumina HiSeq 2500. TCRbeta libraries were built by three rounds of nested PCR using primers (Table S4), following protocols modified from ARM-PCR. In-frame beta chains were kept once TCRdb had trimmed the public reads at Q25 with fastp and called clones with MiXCR. Each CDR3 protein appears once, grouped with its most common genes and DNA. For this sample the table gives about 100,000 distinct CDR3 sequences, of which 50% to 70% were detected only once. The top ten constitute roughly 19% of the sample. RNA was isolated from bulk unsorted tissue, and RNA quality was assessed with a NanoDrop ND-1000 and an Agilent 2100. For the normal lung samples, distant non-tumor tissue was collected more than 3 cm away from the tumor edge.

The sequencing input was distant non-tumor lung tissue. The receptors originated from a man aged 25 to 40 with non-small cell lung cancer.

This clonotype has more than one count but fewer than ten. V usage is TRBV30 and J usage is TRBJ1-5; D uncertain. Germline CDR1 is GTSNPN and CDR2 is SVGIG (reference sequence). V shed 0 bases and J shed 4 bases, with 10 bases lying between them. The CDR3 sequence is 14 residues long. The CDR3 loop reads CAWSVTVSNQPQHF. In DNA form, the CDR3 reads TGTGCCTGGAGTGTAACCGTGTCTAATCAGCCCCAGCATTTT.

As to this clonotype: A read error is possible here, since a much larger clone lies one base away. The V and J genes are TRBV20-1 and TRBJ2-2; the match to TRBD2 covers 11 bases. The CDR3 runs 17 residues. Germline CDR1 DFQATT, CDR2 SNEGSKA (reference sequence). The chain's CDR3 is CSTSPTSGGHGTGELFF. The CDR3 bases are TGCAGTACTAGCCCCACTAGCGGGGGCCATGGCACCGGGGAGCTGTTTTTT.

This rearrangement joins TRBV18 to TRBJ2-3; D may match TRBD1 or TRBD2 (5 bases each). The CDR3 runs to 16 residues. Germline V gene lookup returns CDR1 KGHSH and CDR2 LQKENI. V was pared by 2 bases and J by 2 bases, with 14 bases between. The CDR3 nucleotides are TGTGCCAGCTCACCAGCTGCCGGGACCTACACAGATACGCAGTATTTT. It codes for CASSPAAGTYTDTQYF.

This clonotype was counted many times. The chain carries TRBV12-3 or TRBV12-4 and TRBJ2-1; maybe TRBD1 (6 bases). This CDR3 contains 16 residues. Trimming stripped 5 bases from V and 6 bases from J, with 20 bases between. The CDR3 DNA reads TGTGCCAGCAGTGCCCAGGGCAGGGGAGCCGGCAATGAGCAGTTCTTC. Its translation is CASSAQGRGAGNEQFF.

This clonotype has a count of ten or more. This CDR3 reads CASSPGGAGTDTQYF. The CDR3 DNA reads as TGTGCCAGCAGCCCAGGGGGGGCAGGAACAGATACGCAGTATTTT. The chain combines TRBV5-6 with TRBJ2-3, with D perhaps matching TRBD1 or TRBD2 (7 bases each). The CDR3 has 15 amino acids. Between the trimmed V and J ends, which lost 4 bases and 3 bases, there was a span of 15 bases. Germline CDR1 SGHDT, CDR2 YYEEEE.

This chain joins TRBV7-2 and TRBJ2-2; 7 nucleotides align to TRBD2. Germline CDR1 SGHTA, CDR2 FQGNSA. CDR3 length: 16 amino acids. The V segment lost 7 bases and the J segment 0 bases; nucleotides outside the gene matches: 8. Here the CDR3 reads CASTRGGRANTGELFF. CDR3 in DNA: TGTGCCAGCACCCGCGGTGGGAGGGCGAACACCGGGGAGCTGTTTTTT.

V is TRBV5-4 and J is TRBJ2-5, with 16 bases aligning to TRBD2. Per the germline V gene, CDR1 is SGHNT and CDR2 is YYREEE (reference sequence). The CDR3 contains 17 residues. Unmatched junction bases numbered 5, after V lost 4 bases and J lost 2 bases. The CDR3 DNA reads as TGTGCCAGCAGCGCGGGACTAGCGGGGGGGCAGCAAGAGACCCAGTACTTC. It translates to CASSAGLAGGQQETQYF.

This clonotype rates as medium-sized (0.01 to 0.1%). The CDR3 loop reads CASSLVRADHNEQFF. The DNA for the CDR3 is TGTGCCAGCAGCTTAGTAAGGGCTGATCACAATGAGCAGTTCTTC. The chain recombines TRBV11-2 with TRBJ2-1, with D uncertain. The CDR3 extends over 15 amino acids. With 1 base removed from V and 5 bases from J, the gap between germline ends came to 12 bases. Germline assignment: CDR1 SGHAT and CDR2 FQNNGV.

This clonotype was observed at least ten times. This sequence joins TRBV5-5 and TRBJ1-4, with 8 bases aligning to TRBD1. Trimming at V came to 3 bases and at J to 7 bases, leaving 5 bases not matched to a gene. Germline assignment: CDR1 SGHKS and CDR2 YYEKEE (reference sequence). The CDR3 totals 14 residues. The CDR3 is CASSSGQGSEKLFF. The CDR3 DNA reads TGTGCCAGCAGCTCCGGACAGGGAAGTGAAAAACTGTTTTTT.

This clonotype was detected a few times. This chain links TRBV11-1 with TRBJ2-1, with D hard to call. The CDR3 runs 15 residues. The germline V and J ends were trimmed by 6 bases and 0 bases, with 12 bases remaining between them. CDR1 SGHAT and CDR2 FQDESV come from the germline V gene (reference sequence). CDR3 coding DNA: TGTGCCAGCAGTCGGACCCAAGGCTCCTACAATGAGCAGTTCTTC. Residues: CASSRTQGSYNEQFF. Together with reference TRBV11-1 and TRBJ2-1, the CDR3 gives the full variable domain: EAEVAQSPRYKITEKSQAVAFWCDPISGHATLYWYRQILGQGPELLVQFQDESVVDDSQLPKDRFSAERLKGVDSTLKIQPAELGDSAMYLCASSRTQGSYNEQFFGPGTRLTVL.

Comments on this clonotype: An end of the junction does not agree with germline; a read error may underlie this. The chain couples TRBV11-3 to TRBJ2-7, with D maybe TRBD2 (5 bases). The CDR3 is made up of 13 amino acids. Germline CDR1 SGHNT, CDR2 YENEEA. The DNA for the CDR3 is TGTACCAGCAGCTTATCGTGGGAGTCCGAGCAGTACTTC. It is translated as CTSSLSWESEQYF.

The rearrangement uses TRBV11-3 and TRBJ1-1; D is ambiguous. This CDR3 has 12 residues. Trimming removed 11 bases at V and 0 bases at J, with 10 bases between. Germline V gene sequence: CDR1 SGHNT, CDR2 YENEEA. CDR3 residues: CACSLVNTEAFF. The CDR3 nucleotides are TGTGCCTGTAGCTTAGTGAACACTGAAGCTTTCTTT.

About this clonotype itself: A much more abundant neighbour one base away suggests this may be a read error. The rearrangement links TRBV6-1 to TRBJ2-1; D is uncertain. Germline-derived CDR1 and CDR2 are MNHNS and SASEGT. The CDR3 contains 14 residues. The CDR3 reads CASVQGPSYNEHFF. DNA of the CDR3: TGTGCCAGCGTCCAAGGCCCCTCCTACAATGAGCATTTCTTC.

The chain links TRBV11-2 to TRBJ2-7; 7 bases fit TRBD2. Germline CDR1 and CDR2: SGHAT and FQNNGV. Trimming removed 1 base from V and 4 bases from J; junction bases left unmatched: 13. This CDR3 has 17 amino acids. The CDR3 region has the DNA TGTGCCAGCAGCTTAGGGCGCGGGGGTCCGAAGAAATACGAGCAGTACTTC. It specifies CASSLGRGGPKKYEQYF.

The rearrangement joins TRBV6-5 to TRBJ2-7, with TRBD2 matching 7 bases. J lost 1 base, V lost 5 bases, and 14 bases had no gene match. The germline CDR1 and CDR2 sequences are MNHEY and SVGAGI. The CDR3 loop spans 17 amino acids. CDR3 nucleotides: TGTGCCAGCAGTCGAGACACTAGCGCCCTGATATCCTACGAGCAGTACTTC. Amino acid sequence: CASSRDTSALISYEQYF.

Concerning this clonotype: One end of the junction fails to match germline, which may point to a read error. The V gene is TRBV6-5, the J gene TRBJ1-3, with a tentative D call TRBD1 (6 bases). The germline gives CDR1 MNHEY, CDR2 SVGAGI. The CDR3 is 17 amino acids. The CDR3 coding sequence is TGTGCCAGTAGTTACTCTCCGGGGGGCACAAGGGGAAATACCATAAATTTT. Translating it yields CASSYSPGGTRGNTINF.

With regard to this clonotype: The CDR3 end shows no conserved phenylalanine or tryptophan, and so a read error is likely. This sequence joins TRBV20-1 and TRBJ1-1; D uncertain. This CDR3 is 15 amino acids long. Germline loops: CDR1 DFQATT, CDR2 SNEGSKA (reference sequence). The CDR3 sequence: CSARDMKAMNTEAFC. The CDR3 DNA reads as TGCAGTGCTAGAGATATGAAGGCGATGAATACTGAAGCTTTCTGT.

J is TRBJ2-1 and V is TRBV6-5; D might be TRBD2 (5 bases). The CDR3 runs 14 residues. Germline CDR1 reads MNHEY; CDR2 reads SVGAGI. V dropped 1 base and J dropped 7 bases, with 11 bases sitting between them. CDR3 nucleotide sequence: TGTGCCAGCAGTTACTGGCATGGGGAGAATGAGCAGTTCTTC. Translated: CASSYWHGENEQFF.

On this clonotype itself: With a much larger clone just one base away, this may be a read error. This rearrangement joins TRBV4-1 to TRBJ1-1, with TRBD1 as a possible D gene (6 bases). The length of the CDR3 is 16 residues. V was shortened by 1 base and J by 4 bases, with 16 bases between the two germline ends. The V gene's germline CDR1 is MGHRA and CDR2 YSYEKL. CDR3 sequence: CASSQGLYRVGTEAFF. The CDR3 DNA follows: TGCGCCAGCAGCCAAGGTCTCTACAGGGTCGGCACTGAAGCTTTCTTT.

The chain carries TRBV9 and TRBJ2-2; weak D call: TRBD2 (7 bases). This CDR3 has 17 amino acids. Germline assignment: CDR1 SGDLS and CDR2 YYNGEE. V gave up 4 bases and J gave up 0 bases, with 16 bases separating them. CDR3 sequence reads: CASSIGGGASNTGELFF. In DNA, the CDR3 is TGTGCCAGCAGCATAGGCGGGGGCGCCTCGAACACCGGGGAGCTGTTTTTT.

The chain recombines TRBV4-2 with TRBJ1-4; the D is unclear. This CDR3 region has 16 residues. V lost 0 bases to trimming and J lost 7 bases, with 15 bases between them. Germline lookup yields CDR1 LGHNA and CDR2 YNFKEQ. CDR3 protein: CASSQEVGGRGEKLFF. CDR3 nucleotide sequence: TGTGCCAGCAGCCAAGAGGTTGGTGGGCGTGGTGAAAAACTGTTTTTT.

A word on this clonotype: One end of the junction is discordant with germline, which a read error may explain. This chain uses TRBV12-3 or TRBV12-4 with TRBJ1-2; 8 nucleotides match TRBD1. This CDR3 spans 13 amino acids. As DNA, the CDR3 is TGTGACAGCAGTCTCACAGGGGGCTATGGCTACACCTTC. It specifies CDSSLTGGYGYTF.

This clonotype was found a few times. A much larger clone differs by one base, so this may be a read error. The V gene is TRBV6-2 or TRBV6-3, the J gene TRBJ2-2; D could derive from TRBD1 or TRBD2 (5 bases each). The CDR3 spans 16 residues. Per the germline V gene, CDR1 is MNHEY and CDR2 is SVGEGT. V was trimmed by 6 bases and J by 5 bases, leaving 19 bases between them. The CDR3 reads CASSRDQIEVTGELFF. CDR3 nucleotide sequence: TGTGCCAGCAGCAGGGACCAGATCGAGGTTACCGGGGAGCTGTTTTTT.

This clonotype has just a few counts. A much bigger clone sits one base away, suggesting this may be a read error. V usage is TRBV6-5 and J usage is TRBJ2-1; D is uncertain. There are 13 residues in the CDR3. CDR1 and CDR2 from the germline V gene are MNHEY and SVGAGI. DNA of the CDR3: TGTGTCAGCAGCCTTGGGCGGTACAATGAGCAGTTCTTC. It specifies CVSSLGRYNEQFF.

Worth noting for this clonotype: Being one base from a much bigger clone, this may be a read error. The chain combines TRBV20-1 with TRBJ1-5; possible D gene TRBD1, 6 bases. This CDR3 comprises 14 residues. In germline, CDR1 is DFQATT, CDR2 SNEGSKA (reference sequence). Trimming removed 6 bases from V and 4 bases from J, with 16 bases in between. CDR3 residues: CSAQYRDINQPQHF. CDR3 nucleotides: TGCAGTGCCCAGTACCGGGACATTAATCAGCCCCAGCATTTT.

With regard to this clonotype: At one boundary the junction diverges from the germline segment, which might be a read error. The V call is TRBV29-1, the J call TRBJ1-3; D is unresolved. From germline, CDR1 is SQVTM and CDR2 ANQGSEA. The CDR3 loop spans 12 amino acids. The CDR3 spells CSVEGSGYAIYF. In nucleotides, the CDR3 is TGCAGTGTTGAAGGTTCGGGGTACGCCATATATTTT.

The chain has TRBV4-3 and TRBJ2-3; TRBD1 might be the D (8 bases). CDR3 length equals 16 residues. Trimming took off 9 bases at V and 1 base at J, with 20 bases between the two ends. Per germline, CDR1 LGHNA and CDR2 YSLEER. The CDR3 region is CASNQDRGGGTDTQYF. DNA of the CDR3: TGCGCCAGTAACCAAGACAGGGGAGGGGGCACAGATACGCAGTATTTT.